Shown below are 14 T cell receptor beta chains from a single sample sequenced in a study of T cells in Graves' hyperthyroidism and ophthalmopathy. Authors of the study amplified TCR beta CDR3 regions from RNA transcripts. First-round RT-PCR with HTBI primers amplified the TCR CDR3 region. TCRdb analysed the multiplex PCR reads with MiXCR anew, one entry per CDR3 protein. The sample shows approximately 350,000 distinct CDR3 sequences, 12% to 15% of them seen only once. The sample was blood. Source of these receptors: a woman aged 55-75 years with Graves' ophthalmopathy.

This clonotype came up a few times. One base away lies a much larger clone, so this may be a sequencing read error. J is TRBJ2-3 and V is TRBV20-1; either TRBD1 or TRBD2 may supply D (5 bases each). Germline CDR1 is DFQATT and CDR2 is SNEGSKA (reference sequence). Trimming removed 5 bases from V and 0 bases from J, with 15 bases in between. The CDR3 spans 15 residues. The CDR3 sequence is CSAAPRGRSTDTQYF. The DNA for the CDR3 is TGCAGTGCTGCCCCCCGGGGCAGAAGCACAGATACGCAGTATTTT.

This clonotype was recorded at least ten times. The chain links TRBV2 to TRBJ2-3; 8 positions match TRBD1. Losses at the gene ends were 6 bases for V and 3 bases for J; bases not matched to a gene: 8. Germline V gives CDR1 SNHLY, CDR2 FYNNEI. The CDR3 is made up of 15 amino acids. The DNA of the CDR3 is TGTGCCAGCAGCTCGGACAGGGCGGAAACAGATACGCAGTATTTT. It yields the protein CASSSDRAETDTQYF.

This clonotype has ten or more counts. The chain couples TRBV19 to TRBJ1-1; maybe TRBD1 (5 bases). This CDR3 has 13 amino acids. Trimming removed 8 bases from V and 0 bases from J, with 10 bases in between. Germline V CDR1 and CDR2: LNHDA, SQIVND (reference sequence). The chain's CDR3 is CASRRAMNTEAFF. Here the CDR3 DNA reads TGTGCCAGTCGCAGGGCCATGAACACTGAAGCTTTCTTT. The complete variable domain, with remaining parts taken from reference TRBV19 and TRBJ1-1, reads DGGITQSPKYLFRKEGQNVTLSCEQNLNHDAMYWYRQDPGQGLRLIYYSQIVNDFQKGDIAEGYSVSREKKESFPLTVTSAQKNPTAFYLCASRRAMNTEAFFGQGTRLTVV.

This clonotype showed up many times. It may be a read error: a sequence one base away is much more abundant. The V and J genes are TRBV20-1 and TRBJ2-7; possible D gene TRBD2, 6 bases. CDR3 length equals 14 residues. Germline V CDR1 and CDR2: DFQATT, SNEGSKA (reference sequence). Trimming pared 5 bases from V and 6 bases from J, leaving 20 bases between. CDR3 protein: CSAPPPGDSSEQYF. DNA of the CDR3: TGCAGTGCTCCCCCCCCGGGAGACAGTTCCGAGCAGTACTTC.

The chain is built from TRBV29-1 and TRBJ2-7; D ambiguous. Trimming cost V 2 bases and J 4 bases, with 9 bases left between them. Germline lookup yields CDR1 SQVTM and CDR2 ANQGSEA. The CDR3 extends over 12 amino acids. In DNA, the CDR3 is TGCAGCGTTGAATCCAATAGGTACGAGCAGTACTTC. It encodes CSVESNRYEQYF.

The CDR3: CASSLEGVGAHGYTF. CDR3 coding DNA: TGTGCCAGCAGCTTAGAGGGCGTGGGGGCCCATGGCTACACCTTC. The J gene is TRBJ1-2, the V gene TRBV11-2, with D possibly being TRBD1 (6 bases). CDR1 and CDR2 (germline): SGHAT, FQNNGV. The CDR3 covers 15 residues. Trimming shortened V by 0 bases and J by 6 bases, and 14 bases separated the two germline ends.

V and J are TRBV5-1 and TRBJ2-3; D is perhaps TRBD2 (5 bases). V dropped 6 bases and J dropped 8 bases, with 13 bases sitting between them. The CDR3 is 12 amino acids. Looked up from germline, CDR1 is SGHRS and CDR2 is YFSETQ. DNA of the CDR3: TGCGCCAGCACCTCCTCGGCGGGTACGCAGTATTTT. Amino acid sequence: CASTSSAGTQYF.

Concerning this clonotype itself: This may be a read error: a much more frequent sequence differs by one nucleotide. The CDR3 does not close with the conserved phenylalanine or tryptophan, likely indicating a read error. The chain combines TRBV20-1 with TRBJ1-2, with a weak D call TRBD1 (6 bases). V lost 5 bases, J lost 7 bases, and 17 bases lay in between. Germline assignment: CDR1 DFQATT and CDR2 SNEGSKA (reference sequence). The CDR3 is 13 amino acids. CDR3 nucleotides: TGCAGTGCTGGCACCGGAGGGGGGCCTGGCTACACCCTC. As protein: CSAGTGGGPGYTL.

The CDR3 region is CASSLGTGVIEQFF. The DNA of the CDR3 is TGCGCCAGCAGCTTGGGGACCGGGGTCATTGAGCAGTTCTTC. The chain employs TRBV5-1 and TRBJ2-1; maybe TRBD2 (5 bases). Per the germline V gene, CDR1 is SGHRS and CDR2 is YFSETQ. The CDR3 length is 14 residues. V lost 0 bases and J 9 bases, leaving 13 bases between the germline ends.

In this sample, this clonotype turned up many times. The CDR3 sequence is CASRRDRPEKLFF. The CDR3 DNA reads TGCGCCAGCAGACGGGACAGGCCCGAAAAACTGTTTTTT. J is TRBJ1-4 and V is TRBV5-1; the match to TRBD1 covers 8 bases. V dropped 5 bases and J dropped 8; count of bases not matched to a gene: 5. The CDR3 has 13 amino acids. From germline, CDR1 is SGHRS and CDR2 YFSETQ.

The V call is TRBV29-1, the J call TRBJ2-3; TRBD2 is a possible D gene (5 bases). This CDR3 has 16 residues. Germline CDR1 reads SQVTM; CDR2 reads ANQGSEA. The ends were cut back, 4 bases at V and 0 bases at J, with 17 bases in the middle. The CDR3 nucleotides are TGCAGCGTTGCCGGAGCGAGCGGAGCTAGCACAGATACGCAGTATTTT. It codes for CSVAGASGASTDTQYF.

The rearrangement links TRBV12-3 or TRBV12-4 to TRBJ1-5, with TRBD1 as a possible D gene (5 bases). V lost 6 bases and J 4 bases, leaving 13 bases between the germline ends. This CDR3 is 14 amino acids long. The CDR3 nucleotides read TGTGCCAGCAGCCAAGACAGCCCAAATCAGCCCCAGCATTTT. Its translation is CASSQDSPNQPQHF.

This clonotype was seen a handful of times. V gene TRBV10-2 combines with J gene TRBJ2-2, with 7 positions matching TRBD2. V lost 2 bases and J lost 5; bases outside the gene matches: 2. Germline V CDR1 and CDR2: WSHSY, SAAADI. The CDR3 spans 14 residues. The CDR3 protein is CASSEQGLTGELFF. Here the CDR3 DNA reads TGCGCCAGCAGTGAGCAGGGACTAACCGGGGAGCTGTTTTTT.

A single count supports this clonotype. The rearrangement uses TRBV6-1 and TRBJ2-3; 8 bases map to TRBD2. The CDR3 runs to 16 residues. CDR1 and CDR2 from the germline V gene are MNHNS and SASEGT. V dropped 6 bases and J dropped 2; count of bases not matched to a gene: 10. The chain's CDR3 is CASSRPPGRATDTQYF. Here the CDR3 DNA reads TGTGCCAGCAGCCGTCCTCCCGGGAGGGCCACAGATACGCAGTATTTT.